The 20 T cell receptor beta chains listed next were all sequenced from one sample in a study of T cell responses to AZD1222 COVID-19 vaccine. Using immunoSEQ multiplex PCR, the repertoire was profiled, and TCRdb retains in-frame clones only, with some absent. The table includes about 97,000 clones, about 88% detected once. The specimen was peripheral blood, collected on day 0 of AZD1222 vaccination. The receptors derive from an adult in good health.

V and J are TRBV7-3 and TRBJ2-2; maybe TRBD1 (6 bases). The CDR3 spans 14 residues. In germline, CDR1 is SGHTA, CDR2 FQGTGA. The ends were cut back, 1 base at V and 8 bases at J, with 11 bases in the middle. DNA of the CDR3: TGTGCCAGCAGCTTAAACAGGGTGTTGGGGGAGCTGTTTTTT. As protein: CASSLNRVLGELFF. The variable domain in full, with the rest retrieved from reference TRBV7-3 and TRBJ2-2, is GAGVSQTPSNKVTEKGKYVELRCDPISGHTALYWYRQSLGQGPEFLIYFQGTGAADDSGLPNDRFFAVRPEGSVSTLKIQRTERGDSAVYLCASSLNRVLGELFFGEGSRLTVL.

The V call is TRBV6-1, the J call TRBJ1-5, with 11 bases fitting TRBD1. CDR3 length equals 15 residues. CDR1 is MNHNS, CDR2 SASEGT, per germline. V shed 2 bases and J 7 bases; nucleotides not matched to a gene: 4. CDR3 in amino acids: CASSELGQGGQPQHF. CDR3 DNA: TGTGCCAGCAGTGAACTGGGACAGGGGGGACAGCCCCAGCATTTT.

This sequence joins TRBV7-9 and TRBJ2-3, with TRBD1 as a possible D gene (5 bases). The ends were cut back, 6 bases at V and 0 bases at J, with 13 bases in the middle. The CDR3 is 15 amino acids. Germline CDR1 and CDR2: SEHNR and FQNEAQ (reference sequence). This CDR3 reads CASSEWTTSTDTQYF. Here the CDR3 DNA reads TGTGCCAGCAGTGAGTGGACAACTAGCACAGATACGCAGTATTTT.

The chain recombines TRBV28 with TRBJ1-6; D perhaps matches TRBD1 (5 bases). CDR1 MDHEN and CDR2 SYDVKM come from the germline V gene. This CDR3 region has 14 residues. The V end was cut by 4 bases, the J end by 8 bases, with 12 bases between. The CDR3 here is CASSSQGGHSPLHF. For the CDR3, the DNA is TGTGCCAGCAGTTCCCAGGGTGGGCATTCACCCCTCCACTTT. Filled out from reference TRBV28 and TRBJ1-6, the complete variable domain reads DVKVTQSSRYLVKRTGEKVFLECVQDMDHENMFWYRQDPGLGLRLIYFSYDVKMKEKGDIPEGYSVSREKKERFSLILESASTNQTSMYLCASSSQGGHSPLHFGNGTRLTVT.

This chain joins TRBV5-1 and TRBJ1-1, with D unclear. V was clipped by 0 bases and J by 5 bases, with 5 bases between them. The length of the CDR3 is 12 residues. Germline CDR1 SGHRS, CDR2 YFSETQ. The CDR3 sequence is CASSLGRTEAFF. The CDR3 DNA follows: TGCGCCAGCAGCTTGGGTAGGACTGAAGCTTTCTTT.

CDR3 protein: CASSFGVSISYEQYF. Here the CDR3 DNA reads TGTGCCAGCAGCTTTGGGGTTTCAATCTCCTACGAGCAGTACTTC. The chain recombines TRBV5-6 with TRBJ2-7; D not resolved. Germline V lookup: CDR1 SGHDT, CDR2 YYEEEE. V was pared by 2 bases and J by 0 bases, with 12 bases between. The CDR3 length is 15 residues.

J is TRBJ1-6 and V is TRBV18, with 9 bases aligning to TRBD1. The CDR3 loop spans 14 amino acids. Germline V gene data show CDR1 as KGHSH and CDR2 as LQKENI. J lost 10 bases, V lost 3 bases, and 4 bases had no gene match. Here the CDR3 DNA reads TGTGCCAGCTCACCGACAGGGGGAGAATCACCCCTCCACTTT. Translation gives CASSPTGGESPLHF.

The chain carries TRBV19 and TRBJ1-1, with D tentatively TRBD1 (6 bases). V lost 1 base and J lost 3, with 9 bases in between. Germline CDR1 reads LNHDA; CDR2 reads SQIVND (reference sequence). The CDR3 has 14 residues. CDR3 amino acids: CASSIVHRDTEAFF. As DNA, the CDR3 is TGTGCCAGTAGTATAGTGCACAGGGACACTGAAGCTTTCTTT.

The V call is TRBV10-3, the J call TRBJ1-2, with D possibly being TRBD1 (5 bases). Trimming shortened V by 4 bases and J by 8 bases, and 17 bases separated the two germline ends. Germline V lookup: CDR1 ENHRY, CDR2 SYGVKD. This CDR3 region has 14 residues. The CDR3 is CAISGSIVTVGYTF. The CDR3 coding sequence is TGTGCCATCAGTGGAAGTATCGTGACAGTGGGCTACACCTTC.

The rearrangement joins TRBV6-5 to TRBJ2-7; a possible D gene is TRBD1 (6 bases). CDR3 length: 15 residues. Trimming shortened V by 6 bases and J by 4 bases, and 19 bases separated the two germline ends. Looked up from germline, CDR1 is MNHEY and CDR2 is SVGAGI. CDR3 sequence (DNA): TGTGCCAGCAGAAATGATCGGGGACAACCGTACGAGCAGTACTTC. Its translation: CASRNDRGQPYEQYF.

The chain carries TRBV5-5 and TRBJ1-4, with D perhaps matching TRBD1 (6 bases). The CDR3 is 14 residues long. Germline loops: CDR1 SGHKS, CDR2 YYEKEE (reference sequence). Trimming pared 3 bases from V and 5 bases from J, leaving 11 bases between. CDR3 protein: CASSSTGSNEKLFF. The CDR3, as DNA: TGTGCCAGCAGCTCTACAGGGTCCAATGAAAAACTGTTTTTT.

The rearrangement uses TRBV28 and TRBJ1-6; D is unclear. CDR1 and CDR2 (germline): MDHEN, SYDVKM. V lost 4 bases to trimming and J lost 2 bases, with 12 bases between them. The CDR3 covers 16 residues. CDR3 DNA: TGTGCCAGCAGTTCCCCATATCCGGCCTATAATTCACCCCTCCACTTT. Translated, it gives CASSSPYPAYNSPLHF.

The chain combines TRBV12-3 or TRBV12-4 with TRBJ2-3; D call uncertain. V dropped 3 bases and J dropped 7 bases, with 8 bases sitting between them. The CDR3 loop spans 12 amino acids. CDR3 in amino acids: CASSFRENTQYF. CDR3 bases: TGTGCCAGCAGTTTTCGCGAGAATACGCAGTATTTT.

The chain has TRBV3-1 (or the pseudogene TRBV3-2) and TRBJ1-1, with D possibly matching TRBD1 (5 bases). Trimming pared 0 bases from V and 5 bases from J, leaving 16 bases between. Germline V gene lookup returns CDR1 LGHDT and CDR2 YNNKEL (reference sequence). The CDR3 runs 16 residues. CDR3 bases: TGTGCCAGCAGCCAAGAGAGGCCCGCAGGGAATACTGAAGCTTTCTTT. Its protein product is CASSQERPAGNTEAFF.

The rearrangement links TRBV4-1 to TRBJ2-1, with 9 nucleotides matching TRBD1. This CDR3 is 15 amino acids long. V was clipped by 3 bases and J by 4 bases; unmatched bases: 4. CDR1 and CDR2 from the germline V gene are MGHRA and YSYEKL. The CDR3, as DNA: TGCGCCAGCAGCCAGGACAGGGGAGAATACAATGAGCAGTTCTTC. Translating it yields CASSQDRGEYNEQFF.

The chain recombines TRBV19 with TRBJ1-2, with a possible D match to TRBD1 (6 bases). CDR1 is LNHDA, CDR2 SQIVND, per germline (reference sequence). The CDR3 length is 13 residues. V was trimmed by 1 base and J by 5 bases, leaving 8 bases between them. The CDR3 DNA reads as TGTGCCAGTAGTATAGCTACAGGGTATGGCTACACCTTC. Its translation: CASSIATGYGYTF.

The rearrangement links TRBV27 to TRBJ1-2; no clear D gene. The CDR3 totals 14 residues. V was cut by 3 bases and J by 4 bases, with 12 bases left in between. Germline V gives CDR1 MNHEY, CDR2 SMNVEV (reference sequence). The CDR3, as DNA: TGTGCCAGCAGTTTTACCGGTCGCGGCTATGGCTACACCTTC. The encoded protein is CASSFTGRGYGYTF.

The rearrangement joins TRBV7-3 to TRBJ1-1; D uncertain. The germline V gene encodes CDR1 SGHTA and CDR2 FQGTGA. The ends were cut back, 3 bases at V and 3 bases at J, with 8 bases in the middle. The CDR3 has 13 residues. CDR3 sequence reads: CASSFARDTEAFF. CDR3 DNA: TGTGCCAGCAGCTTCGCCAGAGACACTGAAGCTTTCTTT.

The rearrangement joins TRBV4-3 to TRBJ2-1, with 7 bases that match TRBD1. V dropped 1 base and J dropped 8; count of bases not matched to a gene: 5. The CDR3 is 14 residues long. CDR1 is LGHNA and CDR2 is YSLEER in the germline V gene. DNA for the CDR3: TGCGCCAGCAGCCAAGTTACAGGGGTTGATGAGCAGTTCTTC. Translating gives CASSQVTGVDEQFF.

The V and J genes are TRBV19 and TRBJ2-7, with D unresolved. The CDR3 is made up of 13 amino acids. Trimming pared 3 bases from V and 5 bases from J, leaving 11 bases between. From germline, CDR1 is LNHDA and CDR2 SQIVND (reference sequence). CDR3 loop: CASSMRSGDEQYF. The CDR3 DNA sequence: TGTGCCAGTAGTATGAGAAGTGGTGACGAGCAGTACTTC.